This T cell receptor beta chain appears in the sequencing data of a study of Ad26.COV2.S vaccination and SARS-CoV-2 variants. For the study at large: Ad26.COV2.S given intramuscularly, once or twice 56 days apart. Findings and limits, study-wide: The TCR-based breadth and depth measures might underestimate overall T cell responses. Vaccine and placebo recipients had similar non-spike TCR breadth.

Points on this clone: Its matching antigen is unknown.

Treatment noted: approximately 18 received Ad26.COV2.S at low or high dose, single or two shots; five or six received placebo; per-sample allocation not given. Sampling occurred on day 63 after the first vaccine or placebo injection. The study used a vaccine consisting of an Ad26 vector that expressed Wuhan-strain SARS-CoV-2 spike. TCRdb's copy holds only in-frame clones and misses some; the assay was immunoSEQ multiplex PCR. Here the sample spans fewer than 600,000 clones, roughly nine tenths being singletons. This TCR was sampled from a person aged 18-65 years who received the Ad26.COV2.S COVID-19 vaccine or a placebo. The input for sequencing was peripheral blood, taken in a trial of Ad26.COV2.S vaccine versus placebo.

CDR3 nucleotide sequence: TGTGCCAGCAGCCAAGAGGGCCCCGAAGACGAGCAGTACTTC. Translation: CASSQEGPEDEQYF. V usage is TRBV3-1 (or the pseudogene TRBV3-2) and J usage is TRBJ2-7; D call uncertain. The V end lost 0 bases, the J end lost 5 bases, and 11 bases lay between the germline ends. The CDR3 loop spans 14 amino acids. CDR1 and CDR2 from the germline V gene are LGHDT and YNNKEL (reference sequence).